A selection of T cell receptor beta chains follows, all from one sample in a study of Ad26.COV2.S vaccination and SARS-CoV-2 variants. TCRdb's copy holds only in-frame clones and misses some; the assay was immunoSEQ multiplex PCR. The sample yields roughly 350,000 clones, about 88% seen once. The material was peripheral blood, obtained in a trial of Ad26.COV2.S vaccine versus placebo. The receptors derive from a person aged 18-65 years who received the Ad26.COV2.S COVID-19 vaccine or a placebo. Each CDR3 is given with its conserved first and last residue. Each record gives: clone size, V gene, J gene, D gene, CDR3 protein, CDR3 DNA. D genes are given only for firm matches. Size is omitted from some rows. Given values are once, few, many or a class for expanded clones.

-	TRBV7-8	TRBJ2-7	TRBD1	CASSPPPTGGYEQYF	TGTGCCAGCAGCCCACCCCCGACAGGGGGCTACGAGCAGTACTTC
once	TRBV28	TRBJ2-7	TRBD1	CASSLGGQGYAEQYF	TGTGCCAGCAGTTTAGGGGGACAGGGGTATGCCGAGCAGTACTTC
-	TRBV9	TRBJ1-1	TRBD1	CASSAGQGARTEAFF	TGTGCCAGCAGCGCCGGACAGGGGGCCAGGACTGAAGCTTTCTTT
-	TRBV19	TRBJ1-5	-	CASSIGTLRQNYNQPQHF	TGTGCCAGTAGTATTGGAACCCTCCGACAGAACTACAATCAGCCCCAGCATTTT
few	TRBV7-3	TRBJ2-3	-	CASSSGEWADTQYF	TGTGCCAGCAGCTCAGGGGAGTGGGCAGATACGCAGTATTTT
once	TRBV19	TRBJ1-4	-	CASIKGPNEKLFF	TGTGCCAGTATTAAGGGCCCTAATGAAAAACTGTTTTTT
once	TRBV24-1	TRBJ2-3	-	CATSDRVTDTQYF	TGTGCCACCAGTGACCGGGTAACAGATACGCAGTATTTT
-	TRBV3-1/TRBV3-2	TRBJ2-4	-	CASSQESRLAKNIQYF	TGTGCCAGCAGCCAAGAATCCCGTCTAGCCAAAAACATTCAGTACTTC
-	TRBV30	TRBJ2-2	-	CAWSVLRSNTGELFF	TGTGCCTGGAGTGTATTGAGGTCCAACACCGGGGAGCTGTTTTTT
-	TRBV6-1	TRBJ1-1	-	CASSEHYTEAFF	TGTGCCAGCAGTGAACACTACACTGAAGCTTTCTTT
-	TRBV5-5	TRBJ2-1	TRBD1	CASSWDKDRTNYNEQFF	TGTGCCAGCAGCTGGGATAAGGACAGGACAAACTACAATGAGCAGTTCTTC
-	TRBV7-9	TRBJ2-7	-	CASATGQGLYEQYF	TGTGCCAGCGCTACGGGGCAGGGTCTTTACGAGCAGTACTTC
-	TRBV19	TRBJ1-6	TRBD1	CASTKTGVDNSPLHF	TGTGCCAGCACCAAGACAGGGGTAGATAATTCACCCCTCCACTTT
-	TRBV4-2	TRBJ1-4	-	CASSQDGIGGWANEKLFF	TGTGCCAGCAGCCAAGATGGAATAGGGGGTTGGGCTAATGAAAAACTGTTTTTT
-	TRBV6-1	TRBJ1-6	-	CASSANTGSSYNSPLHF	TGTGCCAGCAGTGCTAATACAGGGAGCTCCTATAATTCACCCCTCCACTTT
-	TRBV10-3	TRBJ2-5	-	CAIAGLTAETQYF	TGTGCCATCGCAGGACTAACGGCAGAGACCCAGTACTTC
-	TRBV7-3	TRBJ1-1	-	CASSNQVNTEAFF	TGTGCCAGCAGCAACCAGGTGAACACTGAAGCTTTCTTT
-	TRBV9	TRBJ2-5	-	CASSAHHTGETQYF	TGTGCCAGCAGCGCTCACCACACTGGGGAGACCCAGTACTTC
-	TRBV28	TRBJ2-5	-	CASSSTGRRGSETQYF	TGTGCCAGCAGTTCCACAGGCCGCCGAGGTTCGGAGACCCAGTACTTC
-	TRBV5-1	TRBJ1-1	TRBD1	CASSLGDRGYFLTEAFF	TGCGCCAGCAGCTTGGGAGACAGGGGGTATTTTTTGACTGAAGCTTTCTTT
-	TRBV19	TRBJ2-7	-	CASSTGLGGVQYF	TGTGCCAGTAGTACGGGGCTGGGGGGTGTGCAGTACTTC
once	TRBV7-2	TRBJ2-1	TRBD2	CASLSVGGVTASGYNEQFF	TGTGCCAGCCTCTCAGTCGGGGGGGTAACGGCTAGCGGTTACAATGAGCAGTTCTTC
-	TRBV6-1	TRBJ2-2	-	CASSESGEVVGELFF	TGTGCCAGCAGTGAATCTGGCGAGGTCGTGGGGGAGCTGTTTTTT
-	TRBV14	TRBJ1-1	TRBD1	CASSQNRGLEAFF	TGTGCCAGCAGCCAGAACAGGGGCCTCGAGGCTTTCTTT
-	TRBV9	TRBJ1-4	-	CASSSHGTINEKLFF	TGTGCCAGCAGCTCCCACGGCACCATCAATGAAAAACTGTTTTTT
-	TRBV27	TRBJ2-3	-	CATGRFISSTDTQYF	TGTGCGACGGGCAGATTCATTTCTAGCACAGATACGCAGTATTTT
-	TRBV7-2	TRBJ1-6	-	CASSLPGGGHPLHF	TGTGCCAGCAGCTTACCGGGGGGGGGTCATCCCCTCCACTTT
-	TRBV6-2/TRBV6-3	TRBJ1-2	-	CASSQAESYTF	TGTGCCAGCAGTCAAGCAGAGAGCTACACCTTC
-	TRBV5-1	TRBJ2-1	-	CASSLALADYNEQFF	TGCGCCAGCAGCTTGGCACTAGCCGATTACAATGAGCAGTTCTTC
-	TRBV29-1	TRBJ1-1	-	CSVDEHQNTEAFF	TGCAGCGTTGATGAACACCAGAACACTGAAGCTTTCTTT
-	TRBV5-1	TRBJ1-1	-	CASSLGDRNTEAFF	TGCGCCAGCAGCTTGGGTGACAGGAACACTGAAGCTTTCTTT
-	TRBV2	TRBJ1-1	-	CASSESWQKAFF	TGTGCCAGCAGTGAATCATGGCAGAAAGCTTTCTTT
once	TRBV5-4	TRBJ2-7	-	CASSRTASSYEQYF	TGTGCCAGCAGCCGGACAGCGAGCTCCTACGAGCAGTACTTC
-	TRBV30	TRBJ1-6	-	CAWSTGQRESPLHF	TGTGCCTGGAGTACCGGACAGAGGGAATCACCCCTCCACTTT
-	TRBV3-1/TRBV3-2	TRBJ2-6	TRBD1	CASSSRGQLGANVLTF	TGTGCCAGCAGCTCACGGGGACAGCTTGGGGCCAACGTCCTGACTTTC
-	TRBV7-3	TRBJ1-4	-	CASSSTGSATNEKLFF	TGTGCCAGCAGCTCAACGGGGTCAGCAACTAATGAAAAACTGTTTTTT
-	TRBV4-1	TRBJ1-3	-	CASSQEGGMYGNTIYF	TGCGCCAGCAGCCAAGAGGGGGGAATGTACGGAAACACCATATATTTT
-	TRBV7-9	TRBJ2-3	-	CASSPPWGRDEDTQYF	TGTGCCAGCAGCCCCCCCTGGGGGAGAGATGAAGATACGCAGTATTTT
-	TRBV28	TRBJ2-6	-	CASSPNGEFSGANVLTF	TGTGCCAGCAGTCCCAACGGCGAGTTCTCTGGGGCCAACGTCCTGACTTTC
-	TRBV5-1	TRBJ2-2	-	CASSLERLPGELFF	TGCGCCAGCAGCTTAGAGCGGTTACCCGGGGAGCTGTTTTTT
-	TRBV29-1	TRBJ2-4	TRBD2	CSVAVGTSGRNIQYF	TGCAGCGTTGCAGTTGGGACTAGCGGGAGAAACATTCAGTACTTC